This is a list of T cell receptor beta chains from one sample in a study of T cell changes during pregnancy in multiple sclerosis. TCRdb's table, derived via immunoSEQ multiplex PCR, lists solely in-frame clones and lacks some. The table includes over 35,000 clones, roughly 90% detected once. Material: CD4+ T cells from peripheral blood mononuclear cells, obtained in the third trimester of pregnancy. These receptors all come from a female donor with multiple sclerosis, enrolled in a pregnancy study. Each CDR3 is given with its conserved first and last residue. D genes are given only for firm matches. Expanded clones are given a class, and other clones once, few, many or no size at all.

V,D,size,J,DNA,CDR3
TRBV19,TRBD1,few,TRBJ1-1,TGTGCCAGTAGTCTGACAGGGGGACGCCTCGGCACTGAAGCTTTCTTT,CASSLTGGRLGTEAFF
TRBV12-5,TRBD1,NA,TRBJ2-7,TGTGCTAGTAGCGCGGACAGGGCCACGGGAAGGTCCTACGAGCAGTACTTC,CASSADRATGRSYEQYF
TRBV11-2,NA,NA,TRBJ2-3,TGTGCCAGCAGCCAGCGGTACACAGATACGCAGTATTTT,CASSQRYTDTQYF
TRBV19,TRBD1,NA,TRBJ2-7,TGTGCCAGTAGTATAGGACAGGGGCCTACCTACGAGCAGTACTTC,CASSIGQGPTYEQYF
TRBV28,NA,once,TRBJ1-1,TGTGCCAGCAGGTCCGGGGGGGCAACTGAAGCTTTCTTT,CASRSGGATEAFF
TRBV6-1,TRBD1,NA,TRBJ2-7,TGTGCCTGTCGAGACAGGGGCGCCTACGAGCAGTACTTC,CACRDRGAYEQYF
TRBV10-3,NA,NA,TRBJ2-7,TGTGCCATCACCCAGGACAGCACCTACGAGCAGTACTTC,CAITQDSTYEQYF
TRBV10-1,TRBD1,NA,TRBJ1-1,TGCGCCAGCAGCGACAGGGGAGGTAACACTGAAGCTTTCTTT,CASSDRGGNTEAFF
TRBV7-7,TRBD1,NA,TRBJ2-2,TGTGCCAGCAGCAAAGGGACAGGGGGTCACGGGGAGCTGTTTTTT,CASSKGTGGHGELFF
TRBV5-4,NA,NA,TRBJ2-2,TGTGCCAGCAGGGACCAGTACAGGGACCCGAACACCGGGGAGCTGTTTTTT,CASRDQYRDPNTGELFF
TRBV19,NA,once,TRBJ1-2,NA,CASNRGAPTMATPSDF
TRBV28,NA,NA,TRBJ2-4,TGTGCCAGCAGTGCGGGGACTTTCGGAGTTATGAACATTCAGTACTTC,CASSAGTFGVMNIQYF
TRBV11-2,TRBD2,NA,TRBJ2-5,TGTGCCAGCAGCCGCGGGGGGGGAGTTTCAGAGACCCAGTACTTC,CASSRGGGVSETQYF
TRBV6-1,TRBD1,NA,TRBJ2-2,TGTGCCAGCAAATGGGACAGGGGTTATACCGGGGAGCTGTTTTTT,CASKWDRGYTGELFF
TRBV29-1,NA,NA,TRBJ2-2,TGCAGCGTTGAGGCCCCCGGGGAGCTGTTTTTT,CSVEAPGELFF
TRBV7-2,TRBD2,NA,TRBJ2-3,TGTGCCAGCAGCTTACTAGCGGGAGGGCCAGATACGCAGTATTTT,CASSLLAGGPDTQYF
TRBV28,NA,NA,TRBJ2-3,TGTGCCAGCAGTTTAGGGGGGGCCGGCACAGATACGCAGTATTTT,CASSLGGAGTDTQYF
TRBV7-2,NA,many,TRBJ1-2,TGTGCCAGCAGCTTAGCGTGGGGGAGGAACTATGGCTACACCTTC,CASSLAWGRNYGYTF
TRBV2,NA,NA,TRBJ2-1,TGTGCCAGCAGTGGGGGACTCCTCAATGAGCAGTTCTTC,CASSGGLLNEQFF
TRBV18,TRBD1,NA,TRBJ2-7,TGTGCCAGCTCACTTACAGGGGGCGCTGACTCCGAGCAGTACTTC,CASSLTGGADSEQYF
TRBV28,NA,NA,TRBJ1-2,TGTGCCAGCAGTTTCAGGGCAAGGGGCTACACCTTC,CASSFRARGYTF
TRBV5-1,NA,NA,TRBJ2-7,TGCGCCAGCAGCCCCGGGTTACAGGGAAGGGCCTACGAGCAGTACTTC,CASSPGLQGRAYEQYF
TRBV5-5,NA,NA,TRBJ2-1,TGTGCCAGCAGCTTGGAATTCATCGGGACATTCTCCTACAATGAGCAGTTCTTC,CASSLEFIGTFSYNEQFF
TRBV18,TRBD2,NA,TRBJ2-1,TGTGCCAGCTCACCGGGTAGCGGGAGAACTAATGAGCAGTTCTTC,CASSPGSGRTNEQFF
TRBV4-1,NA,NA,TRBJ1-4,TGCGCCAGCAGCCAAGAAGCCCCCAGAGGGGGAGGGAATGAAAAACTGTTTTTT,CASSQEAPRGGGNEKLFF
TRBV5-1,NA,NA,TRBJ2-3,TGCGCCAGCAGCTTAAGGGGAATCAGCACAGATACGCAGTATTTT,CASSLRGISTDTQYF
TRBV27,TRBD1,NA,TRBJ2-7,TGTGCCAGCAGTTTTGGGACAGGGACCTACGAGCAGTACTTC,CASSFGTGTYEQYF
TRBV30,TRBD2,NA,TRBJ2-7,TGTGCCTGGACAACCGGGACTAATTGGAAGGTACAGTACTTC,CAWTTGTNWKVQYF
TRBV7-8,TRBD1,NA,TRBJ2-1,TGTGCCAGCAGCTTTCAACAGGGGGCACATGAGCAGTTCTTC,CASSFQQGAHEQFF
TRBV9,NA,once,TRBJ2-1,TGTGCCAGCAGCGGATCGGGAACCTGGGACAATGAGCAGTTCTTC,CASSGSGTWDNEQFF
TRBV5-1,NA,NA,TRBJ1-4,TGCGCCAGCAGCTCGGGGGGGGCTGAAAAACTGTTTTTT,CASSSGGAEKLFF
TRBV28,NA,NA,TRBJ1-1,TGTGCCAGCAGTTTAAGGCAGGCTGTTGGCACTGAAGCTTTCTTT,CASSLRQAVGTEAFF
TRBV5-5,NA,NA,TRBJ2-1,TGTGCCAGCAGCCAAGGAAGAGGTAGCTCCTACAATGAGCAGTTCTTC,CASSQGRGSSYNEQFF
TRBV5-4,TRBD2,NA,TRBJ2-5,TGTGCCAGCATCCCTAGCGGGAGTCGAGAGACCCAGTACTTC,CASIPSGSRETQYF
TRBV30,NA,NA,TRBJ1-2,TGTGCCTGGAGTGTACCCCAATTTGGGGGGGATGGCTACACCTTC,CAWSVPQFGGDGYTF
TRBV6-6,TRBD1,once,TRBJ1-6,TGTGCCAGCAGGGGGACAGGGCAATCACCCCTCCACTTT,CASRGTGQSPLHF
TRBV28,TRBD2,NA,TRBJ2-7,TGTGCCAGCAGTCCGCGGGGATTAGGAGCGGGAAACTCCTACGAGCAGTACTTC,CASSPRGLGAGNSYEQYF
TRBV7-9,NA,NA,TRBJ1-1,TGTGCCAGCAGCTTAGAGCAGAGAGGCACTGAAGCTTTCTTT,CASSLEQRGTEAFF
TRBV4-2,NA,NA,TRBJ1-1,TGTGCCAGCAGCAGGGGGGGCACTGAAGCTTTCTTT,CASSRGGTEAFF
TRBV19,TRBD1,NA,TRBJ2-3,TGTGCCAGTAGGATGGACAGGGCAACGACAGATACGCAGTATTTT,CASRMDRATTDTQYF
TRBV4-2,TRBD2,NA,TRBJ2-1,TGTGCCAGCAGCCAGGGACTAGCGGGAGTTTTTTCGGATAGGCACCGATACAATGAGCAGTTCTTC,CASSQGLAGVFSDRHRYNEQFF
TRBV6-5,TRBD1,NA,TRBJ1-2,TGTGCCAGCAGTTACTCAGCAGGGGGGAATGGCTACACCTTC,CASSYSAGGNGYTF
TRBV5-4,TRBD1,NA,TRBJ1-4,TGTGCCAGCAGCCCTGGACAGGGGCGATCTGAAAAACTGTTTTTT,CASSPGQGRSEKLFF
TRBV11-3,TRBD2,NA,TRBJ2-2,TGTGCCAGCAGCTTACTAGCGGGAGGCACCGGGGAGCTGTTTTTT,CASSLLAGGTGELFF
TRBV28,NA,NA,TRBJ2-2,TGTGCCAGCAGTTTCAGGGTAAACACCGGGGAGCTGTTTTTT,CASSFRVNTGELFF
TRBV5-1,TRBD2,NA,TRBJ2-1,TGCGCCAGCAGTAGAGTAGCGGGCCCCGGGGAGCAGTTCTTC,CASSRVAGPGEQFF
TRBV10-3,NA,NA,TRBJ2-1,TGTGCCATCAGCGCAGAGGACAATGAGCAGTTCTTC,CAISAEDNEQFF
TRBV6-1,TRBD1,once,TRBJ1-4,TGTGCCAGCAGTGAAAGGACAGGGGGGTCTGAAAAACTGTTTTTT,CASSERTGGSEKLFF
TRBV2,TRBD2,NA,TRBJ2-3,TGTGCCAGCAGTACTAGCGGAAGAGATACGCAGTATTTT,CASSTSGRDTQYF
TRBV27,NA,NA,TRBJ2-1,TGTGCCAGCAGTTCGCCGGGACTTTTGGACAATGAGCAGTTCTTC,CASSSPGLLDNEQFF
TRBV7-3,NA,NA,TRBJ2-7,TGTGCCAGCAGCCCCCGCCAGGGTGCGAACGAGCAGTACTTC,CASSPRQGANEQYF
TRBV15,NA,NA,TRBJ1-2,TGTGCCACCAGGACGCCTCTGGGGGGGGCTCATGGCTACACCTTC,CATRTPLGGAHGYTF
TRBV9,NA,NA,TRBJ1-2,TGTGCCAGCAGCGCAATAGGGGGGGCGGGTGGCTACACCTTC,CASSAIGGAGGYTF
TRBV4-1,NA,NA,TRBJ2-5,TGCGCCAGCAGCCAAGGAGGGCCTTCAGAGACCCAGTACTTC,CASSQGGPSETQYF
TRBV7-2,TRBD1,few,TRBJ1-4,TGTGCCAGCAGCCTAGCCCGGACAGGGACTGAAAAACTGTTTTTT,CASSLARTGTEKLFF